This TCR beta chain was captured in a study of PD-1 blockade in classical Hodgkin lymphoma. About the study: Intravenous delivery of nivolumab at 3 mg/kg to patients occurred every 2 weeks.

From germline, CDR1 is SEHNR and CDR2 FQNEAQ (reference sequence). V gave up 1 base and J gave up 12 bases, with 13 bases separating them. CDR3 length equals 12 residues. Study observations and caveats: The study reported lower baseline TCR diversity in newly diagnosed patients than in healthy donors. Complete responders' baseline diversity resembled that of newly diagnosed patients.

The method was immunoSEQ multiplex PCR; TCRdb's version includes in-frame clones alone and lacks a portion of them. This table holds about 4,300 clones, around three fifths found once. Each of the patients experienced relapse following autologous stem cell transplantation, and their brentuximab vedotin exposure differed. The best responses consisted of complete response, partial response or progressive disease. Note on this clone: Its antigen is currently unknown.

The sequence came from a human donor with classical Hodgkin lymphoma. The specimen was peripheral blood mononuclear cells (PBMCs), collected at baseline. The gene calls are TRBV7-9 and TRBJ2-7, with a tentative D call TRBD2 (6 bases). The DNA of the CDR3 is TGTGCCAGCAGCTTAGATCTGCGGGATCGGTACTTC. Amino acid sequence: CASSLDLRDRYF. Drawing the rest from reference TRBV7-9 and TRBJ2-7, the complete variable domain is DTGVSQNPRHKITKRGQNVTFRCDPISEHNRLYWYRQTLGQGPEFLTYFQNEAQLEKSRLLSDRFSAERPKGSFSTLEIQRTEQGDSAMYLCASSLDLRDRYFGPGTRLTVT.